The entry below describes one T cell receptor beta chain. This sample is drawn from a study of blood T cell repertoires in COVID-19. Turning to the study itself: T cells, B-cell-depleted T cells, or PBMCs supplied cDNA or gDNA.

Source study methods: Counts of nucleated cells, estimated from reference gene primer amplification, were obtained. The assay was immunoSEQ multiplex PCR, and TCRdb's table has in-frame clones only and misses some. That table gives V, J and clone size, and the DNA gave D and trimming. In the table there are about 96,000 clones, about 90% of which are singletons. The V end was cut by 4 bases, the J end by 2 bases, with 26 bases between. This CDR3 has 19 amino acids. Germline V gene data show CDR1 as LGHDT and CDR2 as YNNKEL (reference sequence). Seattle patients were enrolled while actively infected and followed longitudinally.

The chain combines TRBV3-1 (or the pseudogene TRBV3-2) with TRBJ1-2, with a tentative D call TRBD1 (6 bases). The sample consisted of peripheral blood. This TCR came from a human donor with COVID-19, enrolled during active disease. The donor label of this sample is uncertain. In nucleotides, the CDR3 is TGTGCCAGCAGCCTCCTGAGCCGCGGCGGGGGGCGAATCAACTATGGCTACACCTTC. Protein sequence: CASSLLSRGGGRINYGYTF.